The T cell receptor (beta chain) described here comes from a study of cytomegalovirus exposure and HLA in healthy donors. Study results and caveats: About 87% or about 30% of the time was how often most TCR beta V segments were productive, according to an earlier analysis. There was a cluster of highly shared sequence variants that was likely a sequencing artifact.

Looked up from germline, CDR1 is SGHTA and CDR2 is FQGNSA. The CDR3 consists of 15 residues. Trimming stripped 2 bases from V and 4 bases from J, with 12 bases between. PCR involved 60 Vbeta and 13 Jbeta primers. TCRdb's table, derived via immunoSEQ multiplex PCR, lists solely in-frame clones and lacks some. The sample includes more than 95,000 clones, under 80% seen only once; the top ten take about 9.1%. In the case of this clone: The antigen is unknown.

The sample taken for sequencing was PBMCs. This chain links TRBV7-2 with TRBJ1-5, with D possibly TRBD1 on 5 matching bases. This clonotype was obtained from a woman aged 40 to 49 in good health and CMV-seropositive. Written as DNA, the CDR3 is TGTGCCAGCAGCTTACAGGGAAGTAGGAATCAGCCCCAGCATTTT. Its protein is CASSLQGSRNQPQHF.